This passage covers 18 T cell receptor beta chains from one sample sequenced in a study of T cells in Graves' hyperthyroidism and ophthalmopathy. Amplification targeted TCR beta CDR3 regions from RNA transcripts. When the TCR CDR3 underwent first-round RT-PCR, the HTBI primer set was used. TCRdb passed the multiplex PCR reads through MiXCR, listing each CDR3 protein once. The sample consists of fewer than 500,000 distinct CDR3 sequences, approximately 13% of them appearing once. The sequenced sample was blood. The source of these receptors is a man aged 25-45 years with Graves' hyperthyroidism that later progressed to Graves' ophthalmopathy.

CDR3 sequence (DNA): TGTGCCAGTAGTATAGTAGGGGGGCGCTCCTACAATGAGCAGTTCTTC. It codes for CASSIVGGRSYNEQFF. The chain links TRBV19 to TRBJ2-1; D may correspond to TRBD1 or TRBD2 (6 bases each). This CDR3 comprises 16 residues. Germline loops: CDR1 LNHDA, CDR2 SQIVND (reference sequence). Between the trimmed V and J ends, which lost 1 base and 0 bases, there was a span of 10 bases.

V is TRBV18 and J is TRBJ1-1, with 9 positions matching TRBD1. Germline values: CDR1 KGHSH, CDR2 LQKENI. The V and J ends lost 3 bases and 4 bases, in that order; junction bases with no gene match: 6. This CDR3 spans 15 amino acids. The CDR3 loop is CASSPEVTGGTEAFF. CDR3 DNA sequence: TGTGCCAGCTCACCTGAAGTGACAGGGGGCACTGAAGCTTTCTTT.

This clonotype was counted many times. The chain carries TRBV6-1 and TRBJ2-7, with a tentative D call TRBD1 (5 bases). From germline, CDR1 is MNHNS and CDR2 SASEGT. Trimming removed 10 bases at V and 7 bases at J, with 23 bases between. The CDR3 extends over 14 amino acids. This chain's CDR3 is CATQRGDSTKEQYF. The CDR3 DNA reads as TGTGCCACCCAGAGAGGCGACAGTACGAAGGAGCAGTACTTC.

This clonotype was seen at least ten times. The chain recombines TRBV20-1 with TRBJ2-1; 9 positions agree with TRBD2. The CDR3 runs 14 residues. The junction had 5 bases not matched to a gene; V was cut back by 4 bases and J by 4 bases. Germline assignment: CDR1 DFQATT and CDR2 SNEGSKA (reference sequence). CDR3 sequence (DNA): TGCAGTGCTAATAGCGGGGGCCGGTACAATGAGCAGTTCTTC. It codes for CSANSGGRYNEQFF.

The chain couples TRBV5-1 to TRBJ2-7; D may be TRBD2 (5 bases). Germline CDR1 SGHRS, CDR2 YFSETQ. The CDR3 consists of 18 residues. The germline V and J ends were trimmed by 1 base and 4 bases, with 24 bases remaining between them. The CDR3 is CASSLRGKSGSWGYEQYF. The DNA of the CDR3 is TGCGCCAGCAGCTTGAGAGGGAAGTCGGGCAGTTGGGGATACGAGCAGTACTTC.

This clonotype has a count of ten or more. DNA for the CDR3: TGTGCCAGCAGTTGGGGGACTAGCGGAACAGATACGCAGTATTTT. Encoded protein: CASSWGTSGTDTQYF. The V and J genes are TRBV6-1 and TRBJ2-3; 11 nucleotides match TRBD2. CDR1 and CDR2 (germline): MNHNS, SASEGT. The CDR3 totals 15 residues. Germline trimming cut 5 bases from V and 3 bases from J; bases unmatched to any gene: 4.

This chain links TRBV30 with TRBJ1-5; D not resolved. The CDR3 length is 15 residues. Germline V gene sequence: CDR1 GTSNPN, CDR2 SVGIG (reference sequence). Trimming shortened V by 1 base and J by 0 bases, and 10 bases separated the two germline ends. Written as DNA, the CDR3 is TGTGCCTGGAGTGCGGGCTATGCTAGCAATCAGCCCCAGCATTTT. Protein: CAWSAGYASNQPQHF.

V usage is TRBV5-1 and J usage is TRBJ2-2; possibly TRBD1 for D (7 bases). The V gene's germline CDR1 is SGHRS and CDR2 YFSETQ. The CDR3 is 17 amino acids. V lost 0 bases, J lost 0 bases, and 12 bases lay in between. The DNA for the CDR3 is TGCGCCAGCAGCTTGGGGCCAGGGGGGACGAACACCGGGGAGCTGTTTTTT. Translation: CASSLGPGGTNTGELFF. Supplemented by reference TRBV5-1 and TRBJ2-2, the full variable domain reads KAGVTQTPRYLIKTRGQQVTLSCSPISGHRSVSWYQQTPGQGLQFLFEYFSETQRNKGNFPGRFSGRQFSNSRSEMNVSTLELGDSALYLCASSLGPGGTNTGELFFGEGSRLTVL.

In its sample, this clonotype was seen many times. CDR3 in amino acids: CSVGIINQPQHF. CDR3 DNA sequence: TGCAGTGTGGGGATCATAAATCAGCCCCAGCATTTT. The rearrangement uses TRBV20-1 and TRBJ1-5, with D uncertain. This CDR3 has 12 residues. Germline V CDR1 and CDR2: DFQATT, SNEGSKA (reference sequence). The V and J ends lost 7 bases and 4 bases respectively, with 11 bases between them.

This clonotype appeared many times. The chain couples TRBV6-2 or TRBV6-3 to TRBJ1-1; 9 nucleotides align to TRBD1. Germline lookup yields CDR1 MNHEY and CDR2 SVGEGT. Trimming at V came to 7 bases and at J to 5 bases, leaving 11 bases not matched to a gene. The CDR3 spans 15 residues. CDR3 nucleotides: TGTGCCAGCACCGACCTAGGACAGGGGAAAACTGAAGCTTTCTTT. It codes for CASTDLGQGKTEAFF.

V is TRBV11-2 and J is TRBJ2-7; D is tentatively TRBD1 or TRBD2 (5 bases each). The CDR3 has 16 residues. Deletions cut 5 bases from V and 11 bases from J, with 28 bases between. CDR1 and CDR2 from the germline V gene are SGHAT and FQNNGV. The CDR3 sequence is CASSLMRGAVRTEEYF. DNA for the CDR3: TGTGCCAGCAGCCTGATGAGGGGCGCAGTTAGGACTGAGGAGTACTTC.

Many counts were recorded for this clonotype. The DNA for the CDR3 is TGCAGTGCTAGAGATCGGCGGGACACTTACACTGAAGCTTTCTTT. Its translation is CSARDRRDTYTEAFF. This chain joins TRBV20-1 and TRBJ1-1; maybe TRBD1 (6 bases). Germline loops: CDR1 DFQATT, CDR2 SNEGSKA (reference sequence). The CDR3 loop spans 15 amino acids. Trimming removed 0 bases from V and 3 bases from J, with 14 bases in between.

This clonotype was counted at least ten times. The chain carries TRBV27 and TRBJ2-5, with TRBD1 identical over 7 bases. J was trimmed by 5 bases and V by 5 bases; bases with no gene match: 11. The CDR3 consists of 15 residues. CDR1 and CDR2 (germline): MNHEY, SMNVEV (reference sequence). CDR3 loop: CASSTRITGVETQYF. The CDR3 DNA reads TGTGCCAGCAGTACAAGGATAACAGGGGTGGAGACCCAGTACTTC.

The table lists this clonotype with many counts. The J gene is TRBJ2-1, the V gene TRBV2; 7 bases are a match to TRBD2. V was clipped by 7 bases and J by 5 bases; unmatched bases: 5. The CDR3 spans 13 residues. The germline V gene has CDR1 SNHLY and CDR2 FYNNEI. CDR3 coding DNA: TGTGCCAGCACCGAGACTAGCCACAATGAGCAGTTCTTC. Translating it yields CASTETSHNEQFF.

This chain links TRBV30 with TRBJ1-3; D not certain. CDR3 length: 15 amino acids. The germline CDR1 and CDR2 sequences are GTSNPN and SVGIG (reference sequence). V lost 3 bases and J lost 4, with 16 bases in between. The CDR3 sequence is CAWRAKNSQGNTIYF. CDR3 DNA: TGTGCCTGGAGGGCGAAAAATTCGCAGGGAAACACCATATATTTT.

This clonotype was counted at least ten times. The chain has TRBV28 and TRBJ1-1; 7 nucleotides align to TRBD1. After removal of 5 bases from V and 1 base from J, the junction contained 7 bases not matched to a gene. The CDR3 has 15 amino acids. Germline values: CDR1 MDHEN, CDR2 SYDVKM. CDR3 amino acids: CASSPRTGANTEAFF. Here the CDR3 DNA reads TGTGCCAGCAGTCCCCGGACAGGAGCGAACACTGAAGCTTTCTTT.

This clonotype was seen many times. The V gene is TRBV7-8, the J gene TRBJ2-3, with 7 bases lining up with TRBD2. Germline loops: CDR1 SGHVS, CDR2 FQNEAQ. The CDR3 is 15 residues long. V lost 5 bases to trimming and J lost 3 bases; unmatched junction nucleotides: 8. The CDR3 loop is CASSPGAGITDTQYF. The CDR3 bases are TGTGCCAGCAGCCCGGGAGCGGGGATTACAGATACGCAGTATTTT.

This clonotype has more than one count but fewer than ten. The chain recombines TRBV20-1 with TRBJ2-7; 10 bases agree with TRBD2. This CDR3 has 15 residues. CDR1 is DFQATT, CDR2 SNEGSKA, per germline (reference sequence). Trimming cost V 3 bases and J 2 bases; bases outside gene matches: 7. Here the CDR3 reads CSARDPSGGPYEQYF. Written as DNA, the CDR3 is TGCAGTGCTAGGGACCCTAGCGGGGGACCCTACGAGCAGTACTTC.